These T cell receptor beta chains were read from a single sample in a study of T cell responses to AZD1222 COVID-19 vaccine. Method: immunoSEQ multiplex PCR; TCRdb's copy keeps in-frame clones and lacks some. The sample comprises some 160,000 clones, approximately 93% of which are singletons, and 0.7% to 0.9% rests with the top ten. Sequenced here: peripheral blood, sampled on day 0 of AZD1222 vaccination. The receptors derive from an adult in good health. CDR3s include the opening cysteine and the closing phenylalanine or tryptophan. The D gene is left open where the match is weak. The listing skips clone size in some rows; elsewhere it reads once, few, many or a size class.

.,.,TRBJ1-2,TRBV4-1,TGCGCCAGCAGCCAAGTGATCGACCTCTACGGCTACACCTTC,CASSQVIDLYGYTF
.,.,TRBJ1-6,TRBV7-2,TGTGCCAGCAGCTCCCGGAGAGGTAATTCACCCCTCCACTTT,CASSSRRGNSPLHF
.,.,TRBJ1-1,TRBV5-1,TGCGCCAGCAGCTTTCAGGGACCGAACACTGAAGCTTTCTTT,CASSFQGPNTEAFF
.,.,TRBJ1-1,TRBV15,TGTGCCACCAGCAGAGATGAGATGAACACTGAAGCTTTCTTT,CATSRDEMNTEAFF
.,TRBD2,TRBJ2-5,TRBV5-1,TGCGCCAGCAGCTTGAGTCTAGCGGGGGTAGAGACCCAGTACTTC,CASSLSLAGVETQYF
.,.,TRBJ2-5,TRBV27,TGTGCCAGCAGTTTCATCGGGGGCGCCGAGACCCAGTACTTC,CASSFIGGAETQYF
.,.,TRBJ2-3,TRBV3-1/TRBV3-2,TGTGCCAGCAGCCGAATACTAGTCTCAGATACGCAGTATTTT,CASSRILVSDTQYF
.,TRBD2,TRBJ2-3,TRBV7-9,TGTGCCAGCAGCCTCCTAGCGGGGTTCGGTGATACGCAGTATTTT,CASSLLAGFGDTQYF
.,.,TRBJ1-1,TRBV19,TGTGCCAGTAGTATTAATAGGCCGAACACTGAAGCTTTCTTT,CASSINRPNTEAFF
.,.,TRBJ2-1,TRBV2,TGTGCCAGCAGAGCGCCGGGACTCAAAAGCTCCTACAATGAGCAGTTCTTC,CASRAPGLKSSYNEQFF
.,.,TRBJ1-1,TRBV14,TGTGCCAGCAGCCAAGAACTCAGGGCCACTGAAGCTTTCTTT,CASSQELRATEAFF
few,.,TRBJ2-3,TRBV15,TGTGCCACCAGCAGAGGACTAGTTCCAGATACGCAGTATTTT,CATSRGLVPDTQYF
.,.,TRBJ1-5,TRBV5-1,TGCGCCAGCAGCTTGGGGAGCAATCAGCCCCAGCATTTT,CASSLGSNQPQHF
few,.,TRBJ2-2,TRBV12-5,TGTGCTAGTGCCTTGAGGCCAGGGGGGGTCACCGGGGAGCTGTTTTTT,CASALRPGGVTGELFF
.,.,TRBJ1-5,TRBV6-2/TRBV6-3,TGTGCCAGCAGTCCATCGGTGGGGGGCAATCAGCCCCAGCATTTT,CASSPSVGGNQPQHF
.,.,TRBJ1-1,TRBV30,TGTGCCTGGGGGTGGCGAACTGAAGCTTTCTTT,CAWGWRTEAFF
.,.,TRBJ1-5,TRBV6-5,TGTGCCAGCAGTTACTCAGGGGGGCGCAATCAGCCCCAGCATTTT,CASSYSGGRNQPQHF
.,TRBD2,TRBJ2-2,TRBV5-1,TGCGCCAGCAGCTCCGGGACTAGCACCGGGGAGCTGTTTTTT,CASSSGTSTGELFF